A selection of T cell receptor beta chains follows, all from one sample in a study of shared clonotypes between healthy human individuals. Repertoires were generated with immunoSEQ multiplex PCR, while TCRdb's copy carries only in-frame clones and drops some. The table lists around 700,000 clones, roughly 70% of them singletons. Source material: memory CD4+ T cells sorted from blood. These receptors were taken from a woman under 40 in good health. Each CDR3 is given with its conserved first and last residue. The D gene is left open where the match is weak. Where a row states a size, it is once, few, many or the class of an expanded clone; other rows omit it.

cdr3_aa cdr3_nt j_call d_call v_call clone_size
CATSRDVADLSYEQYF TGTGCCACCAGCAGAGATGTGGCGGACCTATCCTACGAGCAGTACTTC TRBJ2-7 . TRBV15 .
CAISNPSGSSYEQYF TGTGCCATCAGCAATCCTAGCGGCAGCTCCTACGAGCAGTACTTC TRBJ2-7 TRBD2 TRBV10-3 .
CASNTGGHTDTQYF TGTGCCAGCAATACAGGGGGCCACACAGATACGCAGTATTTT TRBJ2-3 TRBD1 TRBV11-2 .
CASSPHEASTDTQYF TGTGCCAGCAGCCCCCATGAAGCTAGCACAGATACGCAGTATTTT TRBJ2-3 . TRBV4-2 .
CASTRPTSHEQYF TGTGCCAGCACCCGCCCGACTTCCCACGAGCAGTACTTC TRBJ2-7 . TRBV28 .
CASVAGTERRETQYF TGCGCCAGCGTCGCCGGGACCGAAAGGAGAGAGACCCAGTACTTC TRBJ2-5 . TRBV5-1 .
CASSPSSGHHTEAFF TGTGCCAGCAGCCCTTCGTCGGGGCATCACACTGAAGCTTTCTTT TRBJ1-1 . TRBV7-3 .
CASTGFHATNEKLFF TGTGCCAGCACGGGATTTCACGCAACTAATGAAAAACTGTTTTTT TRBJ1-4 . TRBV7-8 .
CSSPGGLHNEQFF TGCAGCTCTCCTGGGGGGCTCCACAATGAGCAGTTCTTC TRBJ2-1 . TRBV29-1 .
CASSLEGGGQPQHF TGCGCCAGCAGCTTGGAGGGAGGGGGCCAGCCCCAGCATTTT TRBJ1-5 TRBD1 TRBV5-1 .
CASSPSGRDRGSGANVLTF TGCGCCAGCAGCCCCTCCGGAAGGGACAGGGGCTCTGGGGCCAACGTCCTGACTTTC TRBJ2-6 TRBD1 TRBV4-1 .
CASSLVENTGELFF TGCGCCAGCAGCTTGGTGGAGAACACCGGGGAGCTGTTTTTT TRBJ2-2 . TRBV5-1 few
CASSFRGNSNQPQHF TGTGCCAGCAGCTTCAGGGGGAATAGCAATCAGCCCCAGCATTTT TRBJ1-5 TRBD1 TRBV7-2 .
CASERDSGIQYF TGTGCCAGCGAGCGGGATTCGGGTATTCAGTACTTC TRBJ2-4 TRBD2 TRBV6-1 .
CASSKDFLNTEAFF TGTGCCAGCAGTAAGGACTTCCTGAACACTGAAGCTTTCTTT TRBJ1-1 . TRBV6-5 .
CASSQDPSTSYNEQFF TGTGCCAGCAGCCAAGATCCCTCAACCTCCTACAATGAGCAGTTCTTC TRBJ2-1 . TRBV4-2 .
CASVGTSGIYEQYF TGTGCCAGCGTTGGGACTAGCGGGATCTACGAGCAGTACTTC TRBJ2-7 TRBD2 TRBV28 .
CASSPKWTGGNGYTF TGTGCCAGCTCCCCTAAATGGACAGGGGGGAATGGCTACACCTTC TRBJ1-2 TRBD1 TRBV11-2 .
CASSSYRESYEQYF TGTGCCAGCAGTTCGTATCGGGAGAGCTACGAGCAGTACTTC TRBJ2-7 . TRBV28 few
CASRDTRATNEKLFF TGCGCCAGCAGGGACACTAGAGCAACTAATGAAAAACTGTTTTTT TRBJ1-4 . TRBV5-1 .
CASSRRPAGTSYNEQFF TGTGCCAGCAGTCGCCGCCCGGCAGGGACTTCCTACAATGAGCAGTTCTTC TRBJ2-1 . TRBV27 few
CASSGNRGPGNTIYF TGTGCCAGCAGTGGAAACAGGGGGCCCGGAAACACCATATATTTT TRBJ1-3 TRBD1 TRBV2 .
CASSFFEGTEAFF TGTGCCAGCAGCTTTTTCGAGGGGACTGAAGCTTTCTTT TRBJ1-1 . TRBV7-2 .
CASTQGSAGAYYGYTF TGTGCCAGCACTCAAGGATCGGCAGGGGCCTACTATGGCTACACCTTC TRBJ1-2 . TRBV28 few
CASRHQGGYNEQFF TGCGCCAGCAGGCACCAGGGCGGATACAATGAGCAGTTCTTC TRBJ2-1 . TRBV4-1 once
CASSTGLRETQYF TGCGCCAGCAGCACCGGACTGAGGGAGACCCAGTACTTC TRBJ2-5 . TRBV5-1 .
CASSQQSSYEQYF TGTGCCAGCAGCCAACAGAGCTCCTACGAGCAGTACTTC TRBJ2-7 . TRBV5-4 .
CASRVSNQPQHF TGTGCCAGCAGGGTTAGCAATCAGCCCCAGCATTTT TRBJ1-5 . TRBV2 .
CARSLKVEVAKNIQYF TGTGCCAGAAGCTTGAAAGTGGAAGTAGCCAAAAACATTCAGTACTTC TRBJ2-4 . TRBV5-3 .
CASSFRTQAYTFTEAFF TGTGCCAGCAGTTTTCGGACCCAAGCCTATACTTTCACTGAAGCTTTCTTT TRBJ1-1 . TRBV27 .
CASSETTGSLYGYTF TGCGCCAGCAGCGAGACTACCGGGAGCCTTTATGGCTACACCTTC TRBJ1-2 . TRBV5-1 .
CASSLNPQAAYGYTF TGTGCCAGCAGCTTAAATCCACAAGCAGCTTATGGCTACACCTTC TRBJ1-2 . TRBV7-3 few
CASSLVWGDNEQFF TGTGCCAGCAGCTTGGTCTGGGGGGACAATGAGCAGTTCTTC TRBJ2-1 . TRBV5-6 once
CASSPGQGETQYF TGTGCCAGCTCTCCGGGGCAGGGGGAGACCCAGTACTTC TRBJ2-5 . TRBV18 few
CASSPPVSGDTGELFF TGTGCCAGCTCACCACCGGTTTCAGGAGATACCGGGGAGCTGTTTTTT TRBJ2-2 . TRBV18 few
CASSGQGGHTQYF TGCGCCAGCAGTGGACAGGGCGGCCATACGCAGTATTTT TRBJ2-3 TRBD1 TRBV10-1 .
CASSQGGLAGVGTGELFF TGCGCCAGCAGCCAAGGGGGACTAGCGGGAGTAGGGACCGGGGAGCTGTTTTTT TRBJ2-2 TRBD2 TRBV4-1 many
CASSPTGGETQYF TGTGCCAGCAGTCCCACAGGGGGAGAGACCCAGTACTTC TRBJ2-5 TRBD1 TRBV6-5 .
CASSYGTASPNEQFF TGTGCCAGCAGTTACGGGACGGCCAGTCCCAATGAGCAGTTCTTC TRBJ2-1 . TRBV6-5 .
CASSPTGVLTDTQYF TGTGCCAGCAGCCCGACAGGGGTCTTGACAGATACGCAGTATTTT TRBJ2-3 TRBD1 TRBV14 .